This T cell receptor (beta chain) was identified in a study of post-analysis software for immune sequencing data. Looking at the study overall: There were relapsing-remitting, secondary progressive and progressive-relapsing multiple sclerosis among the disease courses included. Study conclusions and caveats: Samples from one preparation batch, clustered by F measure, grouped strongly together. Significantly lower normalized Chao1 diversity was found in patients with multiple sclerosis relative to controls. TRBV5-6, TRBV5-1 and TRBV20-1 belonged to a set of five TRBV segments that were more frequent in patients than controls.

Regarding this clonotype: Its antigen is unidentified.

With 0 bases removed from V and 9 bases from J, the gap between germline ends came to 9 bases. CDR1 and CDR2 (germline): MNHNY, SVGAGI (reference sequence). CDR3 length: 13 residues. The library was made from cDNA and included unique molecular identifiers. Starting from about 0.94 to 9.7 million T cells, the study yielded about 540,000 cDNA molecules. A single record per CDR3 protein comes from TCRdb applying MiXCR to the PCR reads. The sample holds around 700,000 distinct CDR3 sequences, 55% to 70% seen once. Material for sequencing was blood. V and J are TRBV6-6 and TRBJ2-1; D may be TRBD2 (6 bases). This receptor was taken from a girl aged 2 to 10 with multiple sclerosis. The CDR3: CASSYSDGSEQFF. As DNA, the CDR3 is TGTGCCAGCAGTTACTCTGACGGGAGTGAGCAGTTCTTC.